This T cell receptor (beta chain) was found in a study of cytomegalovirus exposure and HLA in healthy donors. Study conclusions and caveats: A list of 150 to 200 TCR beta chains associated with cytomegalovirus was given. HLA allele associations emerged for under 20,000 TCR beta sequences in a later analysis, at 0.05 false discovery rate.

Trimming cost V 5 bases and J 4 bases; bases outside gene matches: 4. CDR3 length: 13 residues. From germline, CDR1 is LNHDA and CDR2 SQIVND (reference sequence). PCR used 60 Vbeta primers and 13 Jbeta primers. Measured with immunoSEQ multiplex PCR; TCRdb has only the in-frame clones, and not every one. The table shows around 200,000 clones, with 82% occurring only once. Note on this clone: Its specificity is unknown.

This TCR was sampled from a man aged 35 to 55 in good health and CMV-seropositive. Sequencing input: PBMCs. V and J are TRBV19 and TRBJ1-1, with 7 bases that match TRBD1. The CDR3 nucleotides are TGTGCCAGTAGTCCCGACAGGGCCACTGAAGCTTTCTTT. Translated: CASSPDRATEAFF.